These T cell receptor beta chains were read from a single sample in a study of T cells after yellow fever vaccination. TCRdb independently ran MiXCR on the 5' RACE reads; one entry per CDR3 protein. The sample lists some 600,000 distinct CDR3 sequences; roughly an eighth were seen once. The starting material was PBMCs, obtained on the day of the yellow fever booster vaccination. All receptors come from a man aged 25-40 years who received the YFV17D yellow fever vaccine. Both conserved end residues are part of each CDR3. The order of the fields is J gene, V gene, D gene, clone size, CDR3 DNA, CDR3 protein. A D gene is named only where the DNA matches it firmly. Clone sizes are given selectively: once, few, many, or a class where the clone is expanded.

>TRBJ2-1|TRBV20-1|NA|NA
TGCAGTGCTAGACGGGACTTCACGAAGCAGTTCTTC
CSARRDFTKQFF
>TRBJ2-1|TRBV4-2|NA|few
TGTGCCAGCAGCCAAGAATGGAAAAATGAGCAGTTCTTC
CASSQEWKNEQFF
>TRBJ2-1|TRBV5-6|NA|few
TGTGCCAGCAGCTTGGGTGGTTTAGCTGTCTTC
CASSLGGLAVF
>TRBJ1-4|TRBV28|NA|few
TGTGCCAGCACCCCTTGGGGGGCAACTAATGAAAAACTGTTTTTT
CASTPWGATNEKLFF
>TRBJ2-2|TRBV25-1|TRBD1|NA
TGTGCCAGCAGTGAAATACACGGGACAGGGGTTGGGGCGAACACCGGGGAGCTGTTTTTT
CASSEIHGTGVGANTGELFF
>TRBJ2-1|TRBV12-3/TRBV12-4|TRBD2|few
TGTGCCAGCAGTTTAGGGTCCAGCGGGAGGGCGGGTATCCATGAGCAGTTCTTC
CASSLGSSGRAGIHEQFF
>TRBJ2-1|TRBV14|NA|NA
TGTGCCAGCAGCCAAGATGGGCTAGCCGACACTTACAATGAGCAGTTCTTC
CASSQDGLADTYNEQFF
>TRBJ1-6|TRBV7-2|NA|many
TGTGCCAGCAGCCCTACCCGCGGGGTCCGGGATTCACCCCTCCACTTT
CASSPTRGVRDSPLHF
>TRBJ1-2|TRBV10-3|NA|NA
TGTGCCATCAGTGGGGATGGCTATGGCTACACCTTC
CAISGDGYGYTF
>TRBJ2-2|TRBV10-1|TRBD1|NA
TGCGCCAGCAGTGAAGGACAGGGGGCCACCGGGGAGCTGTTTTTT
CASSEGQGATGELFF
>TRBJ2-2|TRBV29-1|NA|many
TGCAGCGTTGCGGGGAACACCGGGGAGCTGTTTTTT
CSVAGNTGELFF
>TRBJ2-6|TRBV6-1|NA|NA
TGTGCCAGCACAGGGGCGGAGGGGGCCAACGTCCTGACTTTC
CASTGAEGANVLTF
>TRBJ2-7|TRBV4-3|NA|NA
TGCGCCAGCAGCCAGGGGGACACCAAACCCTACGAGCAGTACTTC
CASSQGDTKPYEQYF
>TRBJ2-7|TRBV28|TRBD2|NA
TGTGCCAGCAGTTTTTCGGGAATCGCGGGAGCGAGGAACGAGCAGTACTTC
CASSFSGIAGARNEQYF
>TRBJ1-1|TRBV7-8|NA|many
TGTGCCAGCAGCTTGGGTCAGGGCAGGACTGAAGCTTTCTTT
CASSLGQGRTEAFF
>TRBJ2-5|TRBV20-1|TRBD2|NA
TGCAGTGCTAGTCCCCGGGAGGGCCGGGAGACCCAGTACTTC
CSASPREGRETQYF
>TRBJ2-3|TRBV6-1|TRBD2|NA
TGTGCCAGCAGTGGGTCCGGACTAGCGGGAGGAGTAATAGATACGCAGTATTTT
CASSGSGLAGGVIDTQYF
>TRBJ2-3|TRBV7-9|NA|once
TGTGCCAGCAGCTTACAGGGGGGCCCCGGCACAGATACGCAGTATTTT
CASSLQGGPGTDTQYF
>TRBJ2-3|TRBV25-1|NA|few
TGTGCCAGCAGTGAAACGGGGGCAGATACGCAGTATTTT
CASSETGADTQYF
>TRBJ2-1|TRBV9|NA|few
TGTGCCAGCAGCGTAGATGGGTCTCGGGTGATGCAGTTCTTC
CASSVDGSRVMQFF
>TRBJ2-1|TRBV6-1|NA|many
TGTGCCAGCAGTCCGGGGCGGCGATACTACCTCGATGAGCAGTTCTTC
CASSPGRRYYLDEQFF
>TRBJ2-4|TRBV4-3|NA|many
TGCGCCAGCAGCCCTCCAGGATCCGGCATTCAGTACTTC
CASSPPGSGIQYF
>TRBJ1-1|TRBV29-1|NA|NA
TGCAGCGTTGAGCACGGAGAAGCTTTCTTT
CSVEHGEAFF
>TRBJ1-1|TRBV5-1|TRBD1|NA
TGCGCCAGCAGCCCGAGAGACAGGGTAGACACTGAAGCTTTCTTT
CASSPRDRVDTEAFF
>TRBJ2-5|TRBV12-3/TRBV12-4|TRBD2|few
TGTGCCAGCAGTAGCGGGAGGTTTGAGACCCAGTACTTC
CASSSGRFETQYF
>TRBJ2-5|TRBV20-1|NA|few
TGCAGTGCTAGAGATCGGGTAGCAGGGGGGGAGACCCAGTACTTC
CSARDRVAGGETQYF
>TRBJ2-7|TRBV23-1|NA|NA
TGCGCCAGCCCCGACCCGTTTACAATCCACGAGCAGTACTTC
CASPDPFTIHEQYF
>TRBJ2-1|TRBV6-5|NA|NA
TGTGCCAGCAGTTACTCCTCGGGGGCGGCCTACAATGAGCAGTTCTTC
CASSYSSGAAYNEQFF
>TRBJ2-7|TRBV12-3/TRBV12-4|TRBD2|NA
TGTGCCAGCAGTTTTCCGACTAGCGGGAGGAGGTCCTACGAGCAGTACTTC
CASSFPTSGRRSYEQYF
>TRBJ2-7|TRBV28|NA|few
TGTGCCAGCAGACTTGGGCTGGCTCCGTTCCACGAGCAGTACTTC
CASRLGLAPFHEQYF
>TRBJ2-5|TRBV3-1|TRBD2|few
TGTGCCAGCAGCCAAACTAGCGGGGGGCTCGAGACCCAGTACTTC
CASSQTSGGLETQYF
>TRBJ1-4|TRBV29-1|NA|NA
TGCAGCGTTGAGTCCGGTAATGAAAAACTGTTTTTT
CSVESGNEKLFF
>TRBJ2-5|TRBV18|NA|NA
TGTGCCAGCTCTCGTCCTGGGCCCAGGGACCAAGAGACCCAGTACTTC
CASSRPGPRDQETQYF
>TRBJ2-1|TRBV10-3|TRBD2|NA
TGTGCCATCAGTAGGACTAGCGGGAGGGCCCCAAGCTCCTACAATGAGCAGTTCTTC
CAISRTSGRAPSSYNEQFF
>TRBJ2-1|TRBV2|NA|NA
TGTGCCAGCTCCGAAGGCTGGGGCGGTACCTACAATGAGCAGTTCTTC
CASSEGWGGTYNEQFF
>TRBJ2-1|TRBV7-8|NA|many
TGTGCCAGCAGCTTAGTTGCACTTCACAATGAGCAGTTCTTC
CASSLVALHNEQFF
>TRBJ2-1|TRBV5-1|TRBD2|NA
TGCGCCAGCAGCGAGGGACTAGCGGGAGCTGCGGTCTTC
CASSEGLAGAAVF
>TRBJ2-1|TRBV5-4|NA|NA
TGTGCCAGCAGCCTCACGGTATTAGCGGTTGCGGATGAGCAGTTCTTC
CASSLTVLAVADEQFF
>TRBJ2-3|TRBV11-3|TRBD2|few
TGTGCCAGCAGCTTAGATTCCGGCGGGGGAAACACAGATACGCAGTATTTT
CASSLDSGGGNTDTQYF
>TRBJ1-4|TRBV15|NA|NA
TGTGCCACCAGCACCTTTTGGGGTTCTAATGAAAAACTGTTTTTT
CATSTFWGSNEKLFF
>TRBJ1-5|TRBV15|NA|few
TGTGCCACCAGCAGAGTAGTATGGCAGGGTGACAATCAGCCCCAGCATTTT
CATSRVVWQGDNQPQHF
>TRBJ2-1|TRBV7-2|NA|NA
TGTGCCAGCAGCTCCCCGTGGGGGCGCAATGAGCAGTTCTTC
CASSSPWGRNEQFF
>TRBJ2-7|TRBV19|NA|few
TGTGCCAGTAAGCCCTCTCTAGCTTACTACGAGCAGTACTTC
CASKPSLAYYEQYF
>TRBJ2-1|TRBV6-5|TRBD2|few
TGTGCCAGCAGCTTAGCGGGAGCCGTCCATGAGCAGTTCTTC
CASSLAGAVHEQFF
>TRBJ2-5|TRBV7-8|NA|NA
TGTGCCAGCAGCTTAGCCGAGGGGGTTAGAGAGACCCAGTACTTC
CASSLAEGVRETQYF
>TRBJ2-7|TRBV7-3|TRBD2|NA
TGTGCCAGCAGCTGGGCGGGGGAGGTCGAGCAGTACTTC
CASSWAGEVEQYF